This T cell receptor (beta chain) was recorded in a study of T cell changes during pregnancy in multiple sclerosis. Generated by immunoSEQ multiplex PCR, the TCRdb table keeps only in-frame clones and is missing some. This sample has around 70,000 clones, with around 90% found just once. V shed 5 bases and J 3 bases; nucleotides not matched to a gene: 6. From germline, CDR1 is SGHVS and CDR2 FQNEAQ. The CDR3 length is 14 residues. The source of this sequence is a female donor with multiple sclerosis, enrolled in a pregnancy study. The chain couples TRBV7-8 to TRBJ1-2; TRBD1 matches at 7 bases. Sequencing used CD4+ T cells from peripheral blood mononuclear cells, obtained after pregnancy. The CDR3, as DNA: TGTGCCAGCAGCAGAATTACAGGGGACTATGGCTACACCTTC. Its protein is CASSRITGDYGYTF.